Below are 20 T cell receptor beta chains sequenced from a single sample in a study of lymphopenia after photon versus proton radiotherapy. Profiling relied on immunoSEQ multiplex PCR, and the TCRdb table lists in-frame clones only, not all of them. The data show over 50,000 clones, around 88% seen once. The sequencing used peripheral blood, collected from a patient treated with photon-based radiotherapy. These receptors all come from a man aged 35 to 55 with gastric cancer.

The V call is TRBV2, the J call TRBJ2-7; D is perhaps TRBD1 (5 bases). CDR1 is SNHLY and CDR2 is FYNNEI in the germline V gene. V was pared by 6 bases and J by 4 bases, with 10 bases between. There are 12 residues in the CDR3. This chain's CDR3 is CASSPTEYEQYF. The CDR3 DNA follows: TGTGCCAGCAGCCCGACAGAGTACGAGCAGTACTTC.

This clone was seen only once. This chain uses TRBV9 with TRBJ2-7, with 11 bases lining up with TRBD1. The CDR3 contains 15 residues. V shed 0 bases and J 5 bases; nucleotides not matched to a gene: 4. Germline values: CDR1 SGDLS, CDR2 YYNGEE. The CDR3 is CASSVGDRGVHEQYF. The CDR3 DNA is TGTGCCAGCAGCGTAGGGGACAGGGGGGTTCACGAGCAGTACTTC.

The CDR3 loop reads CASSPSGGLYGYTF. In nucleotides, the CDR3 is TGTGCCAGCAGTCCCTCCGGGGGACTCTATGGCTACACCTTC. This sequence joins TRBV6-5 and TRBJ1-2; D possibly corresponds to TRBD1 (5 bases). The germline V and J ends were trimmed by 5 bases and 4 bases, with 14 bases remaining between them. Germline-derived CDR1 and CDR2 are MNHEY and SVGAGI. This CDR3 is 14 amino acids long.

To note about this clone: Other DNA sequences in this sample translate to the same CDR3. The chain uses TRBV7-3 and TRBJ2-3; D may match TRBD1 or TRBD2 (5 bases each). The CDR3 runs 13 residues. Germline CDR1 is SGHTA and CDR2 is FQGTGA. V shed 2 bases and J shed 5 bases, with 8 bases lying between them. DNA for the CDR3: TGTGCCAGCAGCTTAGGGGGATTAGATACGCAGTATTTT. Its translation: CASSLGGLDTQYF.

This CDR3 reads CASSEAPGNYGYTF. CDR3 bases: TGTGCCAGCAGTGAAGCGCCAGGGAACTATGGCTACACCTTC. The gene calls are TRBV6-1 and TRBJ1-2; D is perhaps TRBD1 (5 bases). This CDR3 has 14 amino acids. V dropped 0 bases and J dropped 2 bases, with 7 bases sitting between them. CDR1 and CDR2 from the germline V gene are MNHNS and SASEGT.

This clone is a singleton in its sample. The CDR3 region has the DNA TGTGCCAGCAGCGGAGCAGGGGGGTTAGATACGCAGTATTTT. This encodes CASSGAGGLDTQYF. V usage is TRBV9 and J usage is TRBJ2-3; weak D call: TRBD1 (7 bases). The CDR3 loop spans 14 amino acids. V was pared by 3 bases and J by 5 bases, with 13 bases between. Germline CDR1 is SGDLS and CDR2 is YYNGEE.

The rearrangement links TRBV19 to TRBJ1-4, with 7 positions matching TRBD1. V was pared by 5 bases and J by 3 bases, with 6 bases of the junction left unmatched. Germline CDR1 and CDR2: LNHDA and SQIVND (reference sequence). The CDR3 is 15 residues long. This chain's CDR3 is CASSPTGVANEKLFF. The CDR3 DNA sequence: TGTGCCAGTAGTCCAACAGGGGTGGCTAATGAAAAACTGTTTTTT. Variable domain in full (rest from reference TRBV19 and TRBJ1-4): DGGITQSPKYLFRKEGQNVTLSCEQNLNHDAMYWYRQDPGQGLRLIYYSQIVNDFQKGDIAEGYSVSREKKESFPLTVTSAQKNPTAFYLCASSPTGVANEKLFFGSGTQLSVL.

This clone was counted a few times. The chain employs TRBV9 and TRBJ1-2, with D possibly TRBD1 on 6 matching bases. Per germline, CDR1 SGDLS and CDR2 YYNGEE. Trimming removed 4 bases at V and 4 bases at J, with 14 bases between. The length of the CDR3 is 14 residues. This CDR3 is CASSPRTDSYGYTF. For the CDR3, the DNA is TGTGCCAGCAGCCCCCGGACAGACTCCTATGGCTACACCTTC.

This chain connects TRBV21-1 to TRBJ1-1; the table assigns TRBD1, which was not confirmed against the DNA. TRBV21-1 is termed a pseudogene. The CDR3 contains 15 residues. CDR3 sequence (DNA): TGTGCCAGCAGCAAAATGGGGACAGGGGGCTCTGAAGCTTTCTTT. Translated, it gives CASSKMGTGGSEAFF.

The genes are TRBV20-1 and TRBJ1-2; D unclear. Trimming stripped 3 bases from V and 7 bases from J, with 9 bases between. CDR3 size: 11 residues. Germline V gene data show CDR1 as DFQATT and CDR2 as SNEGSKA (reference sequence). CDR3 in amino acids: CSASYNGGYTF. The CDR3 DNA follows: TGCAGTGCTAGTTATAATGGTGGCTACACCTTC.

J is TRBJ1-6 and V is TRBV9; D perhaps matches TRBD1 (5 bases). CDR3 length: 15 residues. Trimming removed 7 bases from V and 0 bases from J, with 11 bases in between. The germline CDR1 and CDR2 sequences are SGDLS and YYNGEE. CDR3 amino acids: CASSKTDSYNSPLHF. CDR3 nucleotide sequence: TGTGCCAGCTCCAAGACAGACTCCTATAATTCACCCCTCCACTTT.

CDR3 sequence (DNA): TGTGCCAGTAGTTGGACCACGGGCCGGGGGAATCAGCCCCAGCATTTT. Its protein is CASSWTTGRGNQPQHF. The chain joins TRBV19 to TRBJ1-5, with D possibly TRBD1 on 5 matching bases. The germline gives CDR1 LNHDA, CDR2 SQIVND (reference sequence). V was trimmed by 5 bases and J by 4 bases, leaving 18 bases between them. This CDR3 region has 16 residues. Complete variable domain (other parts from reference TRBV19 and TRBJ1-5): DGGITQSPKYLFRKEGQNVTLSCEQNLNHDAMYWYRQDPGQGLRLIYYSQIVNDFQKGDIAEGYSVSREKKESFPLTVTSAQKNPTAFYLCASSWTTGRGNQPQHFGDGTRLSIL.

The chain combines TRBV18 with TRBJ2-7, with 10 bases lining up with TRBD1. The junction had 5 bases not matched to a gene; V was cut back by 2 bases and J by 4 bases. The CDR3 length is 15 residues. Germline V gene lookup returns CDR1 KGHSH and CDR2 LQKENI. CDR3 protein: CASSPSGQGGYEQYF. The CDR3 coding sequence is TGTGCCAGCTCACCATCAGGACAGGGGGGATACGAGCAGTACTTC.

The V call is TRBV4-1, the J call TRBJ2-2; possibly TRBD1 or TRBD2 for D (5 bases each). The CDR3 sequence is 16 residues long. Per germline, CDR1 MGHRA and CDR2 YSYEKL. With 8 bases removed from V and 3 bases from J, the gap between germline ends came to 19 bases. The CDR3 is CASFPSTGTYTGELFF. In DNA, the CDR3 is TGCGCCAGCTTTCCCTCCACCGGGACCTACACCGGGGAGCTGTTTTTT.

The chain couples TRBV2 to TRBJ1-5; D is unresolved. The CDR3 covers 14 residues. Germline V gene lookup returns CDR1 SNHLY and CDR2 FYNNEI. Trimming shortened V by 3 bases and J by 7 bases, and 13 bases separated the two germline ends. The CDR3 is CASSEQGLGQPQHF. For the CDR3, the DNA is TGTGCCAGCAGTGAGCAAGGGTTAGGACAGCCCCAGCATTTT.

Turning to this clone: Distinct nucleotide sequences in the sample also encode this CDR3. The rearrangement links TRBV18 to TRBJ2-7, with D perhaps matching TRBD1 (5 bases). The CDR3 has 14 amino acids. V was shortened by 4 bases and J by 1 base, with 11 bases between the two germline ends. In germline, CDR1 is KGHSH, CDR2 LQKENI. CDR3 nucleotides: TGTGCCAGCTCACGACGGGCAGGGTCCTACGAGCAGTACTTC. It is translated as CASSRRAGSYEQYF.

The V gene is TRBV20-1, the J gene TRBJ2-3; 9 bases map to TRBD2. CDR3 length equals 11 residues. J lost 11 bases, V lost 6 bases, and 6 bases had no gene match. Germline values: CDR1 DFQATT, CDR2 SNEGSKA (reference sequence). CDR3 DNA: TGCAGTGCCGGCAGCGGGGGGAAGCAGTATTTT. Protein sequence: CSAGSGGKQYF.

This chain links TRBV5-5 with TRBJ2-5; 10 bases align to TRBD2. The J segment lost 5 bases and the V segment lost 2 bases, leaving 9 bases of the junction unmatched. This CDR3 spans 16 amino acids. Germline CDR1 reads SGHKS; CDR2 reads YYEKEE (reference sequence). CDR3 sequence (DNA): TGTGCCAGCAGCTTACTAGCGGGGACGGCAGGGGAGACCCAGTACTTC. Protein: CASSLLAGTAGETQYF.

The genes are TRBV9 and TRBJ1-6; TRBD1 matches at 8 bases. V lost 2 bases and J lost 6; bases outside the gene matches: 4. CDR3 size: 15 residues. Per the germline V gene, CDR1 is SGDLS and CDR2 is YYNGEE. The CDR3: CASSVGQGLNSPLHF. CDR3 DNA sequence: TGTGCCAGCAGCGTCGGACAGGGCCTTAATTCACCCCTCCACTTT.

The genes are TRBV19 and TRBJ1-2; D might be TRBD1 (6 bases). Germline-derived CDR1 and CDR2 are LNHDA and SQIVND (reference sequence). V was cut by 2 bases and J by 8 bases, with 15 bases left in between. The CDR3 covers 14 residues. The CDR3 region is CASSIIQGHRGYTF. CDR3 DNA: TGTGCCAGTAGTATAATACAGGGACATCGCGGCTACACCTTC.